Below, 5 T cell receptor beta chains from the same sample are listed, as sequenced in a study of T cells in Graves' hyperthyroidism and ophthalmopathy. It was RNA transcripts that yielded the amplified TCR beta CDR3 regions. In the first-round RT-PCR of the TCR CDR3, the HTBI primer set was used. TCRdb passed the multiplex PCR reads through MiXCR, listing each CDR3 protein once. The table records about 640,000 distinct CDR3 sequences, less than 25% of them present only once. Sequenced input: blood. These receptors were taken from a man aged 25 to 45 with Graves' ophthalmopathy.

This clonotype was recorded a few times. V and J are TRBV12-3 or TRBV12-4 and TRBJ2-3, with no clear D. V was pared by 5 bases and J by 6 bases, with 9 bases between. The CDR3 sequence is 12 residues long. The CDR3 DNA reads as TGTGCCAGCAGTCACCTGAGCGATACGCAGTATTTT. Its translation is CASSHLSDTQYF.

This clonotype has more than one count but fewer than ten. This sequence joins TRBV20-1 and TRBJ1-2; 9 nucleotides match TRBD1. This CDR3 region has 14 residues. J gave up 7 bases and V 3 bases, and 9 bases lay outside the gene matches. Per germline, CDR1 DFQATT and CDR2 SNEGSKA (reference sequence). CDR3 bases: TGCAGTGCTAGGCCGGGACAGGGAGTCGCTGGCTACACCTTC. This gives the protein CSARPGQGVAGYTF.

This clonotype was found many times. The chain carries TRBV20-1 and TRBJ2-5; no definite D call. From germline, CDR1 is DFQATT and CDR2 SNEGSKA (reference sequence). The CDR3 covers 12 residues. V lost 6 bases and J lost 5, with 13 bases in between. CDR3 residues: CSASPRSETQYF. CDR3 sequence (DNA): TGCAGTGCAAGCCCACGTTCCGAGACCCAGTACTTC.

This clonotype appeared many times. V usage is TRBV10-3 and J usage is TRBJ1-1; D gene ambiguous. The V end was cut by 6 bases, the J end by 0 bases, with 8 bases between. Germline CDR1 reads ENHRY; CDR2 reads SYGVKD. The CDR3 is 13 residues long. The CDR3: CAIRVELNTEAFF. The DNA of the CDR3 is TGTGCCATCAGAGTCGAATTGAACACTGAAGCTTTCTTT.

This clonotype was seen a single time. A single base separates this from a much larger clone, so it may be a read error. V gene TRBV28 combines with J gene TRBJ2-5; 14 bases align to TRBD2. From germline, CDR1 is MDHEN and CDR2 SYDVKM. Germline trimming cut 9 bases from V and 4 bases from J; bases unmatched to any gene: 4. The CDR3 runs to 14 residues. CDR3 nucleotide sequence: TGTGCCAGTGGGACTAGCGGGAGACGAGAGACCCAGTACTTC. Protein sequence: CASGTSGRRETQYF.